This T cell receptor beta chain was obtained from a study of T cell changes during pregnancy in multiple sclerosis. Germline V gene data show CDR1 as SSHAT and CDR2 as FNYEAQ (reference sequence). The CDR3 is 15 amino acids. The table came from immunoSEQ multiplex PCR; TCRdb's copy has only in-frame clones and leaves some out. The sample has roughly 40,000 clones, roughly 92% seen once. The V call is TRBV7-7, the J call TRBJ2-1; 8 bases agree with TRBD1. The TCR comes from a female donor with multiple sclerosis, enrolled in a pregnancy study. Sequenced here: CD4+ T cells from peripheral blood mononuclear cells, sampled in the first trimester of pregnancy. Here the CDR3 reads CASSPGTGDRDEQFF. CDR3 nucleotides: TGTGCTAGCTCCCCCGGGACAGGTGACAGGGATGAGCAGTTCTTC. The full variable domain, with the rest looked up from reference TRBV7-7 and TRBJ2-1, is GAGVSQSPRYKVTKRGQDVTLRCDPISSHATLYWYQQALGQGPEFLTYFNYEAQPDKSGLPSDRFSAERPEGSISTLTIQRTEQRDSAMYRCASSPGTGDRDEQFFGPGTRLTVL.